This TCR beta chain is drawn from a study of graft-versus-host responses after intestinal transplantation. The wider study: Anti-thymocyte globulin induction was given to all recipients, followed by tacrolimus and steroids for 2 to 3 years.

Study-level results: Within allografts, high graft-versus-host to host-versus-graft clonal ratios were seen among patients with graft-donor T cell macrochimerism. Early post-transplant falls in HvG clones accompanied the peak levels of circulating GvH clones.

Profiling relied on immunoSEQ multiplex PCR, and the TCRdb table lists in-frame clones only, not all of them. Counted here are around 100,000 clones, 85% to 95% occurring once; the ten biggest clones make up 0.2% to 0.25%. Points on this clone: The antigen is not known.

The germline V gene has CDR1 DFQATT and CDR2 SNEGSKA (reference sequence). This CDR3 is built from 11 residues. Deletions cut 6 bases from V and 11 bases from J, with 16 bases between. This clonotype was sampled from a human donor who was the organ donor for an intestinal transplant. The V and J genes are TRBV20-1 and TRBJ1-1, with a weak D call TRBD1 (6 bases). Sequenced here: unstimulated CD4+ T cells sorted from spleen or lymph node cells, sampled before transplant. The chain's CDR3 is CSARTAERAFF. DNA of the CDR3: TGCAGTGCGCGGACAGCTGAGAGGGCTTTCTTT.